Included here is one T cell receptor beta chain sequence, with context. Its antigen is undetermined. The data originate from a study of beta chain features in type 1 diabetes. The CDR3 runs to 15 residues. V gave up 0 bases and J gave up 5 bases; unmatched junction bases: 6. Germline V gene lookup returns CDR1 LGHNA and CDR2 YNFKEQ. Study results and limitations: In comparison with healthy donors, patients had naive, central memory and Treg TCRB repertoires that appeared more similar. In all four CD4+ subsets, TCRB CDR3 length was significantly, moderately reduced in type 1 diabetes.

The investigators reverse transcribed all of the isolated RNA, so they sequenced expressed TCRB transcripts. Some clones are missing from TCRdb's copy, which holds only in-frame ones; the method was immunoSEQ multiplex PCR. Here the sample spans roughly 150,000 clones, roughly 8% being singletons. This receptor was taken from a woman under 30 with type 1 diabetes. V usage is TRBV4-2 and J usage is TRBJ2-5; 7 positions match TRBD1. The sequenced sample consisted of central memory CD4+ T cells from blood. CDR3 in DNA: TGTGCCAGCAGCCAAGATAGGGTACAGGGGGAGACCCAGTACTTC. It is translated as CASSQDRVQGETQYF.